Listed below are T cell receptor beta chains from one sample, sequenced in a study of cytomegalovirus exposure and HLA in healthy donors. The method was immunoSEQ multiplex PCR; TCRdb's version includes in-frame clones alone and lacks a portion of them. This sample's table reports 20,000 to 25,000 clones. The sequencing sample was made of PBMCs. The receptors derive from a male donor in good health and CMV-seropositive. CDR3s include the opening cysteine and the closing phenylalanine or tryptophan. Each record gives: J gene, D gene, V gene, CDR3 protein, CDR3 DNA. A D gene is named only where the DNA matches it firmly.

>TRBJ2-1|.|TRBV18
CASSPQSGRNNEQFF
TGTGCCAGCTCACCTCAAAGCGGACGGAACAATGAGCAGTTCTTC
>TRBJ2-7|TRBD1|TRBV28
CASSLPGQGNYEQYF
TGTGCCAGCAGTTTACCCGGACAGGGTAACTACGAGCAGTACTTC
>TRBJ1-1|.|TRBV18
CASSQGPGDTEAFF
TGTGCCAGCTCGCAGGGGCCAGGGGACACTGAAGCTTTCTTT
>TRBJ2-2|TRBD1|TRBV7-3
CASSLHATGGYTGELFF
TGTGCCAGCAGCTTACATGCCACAGGGGGCTATACCGGGGAGCTGTTTTTT
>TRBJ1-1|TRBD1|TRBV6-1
CASSGSRGRGTEAFF
TGTGCCAGCAGTGGCTCCAGGGGGCGCGGGACTGAAGCTTTCTTT
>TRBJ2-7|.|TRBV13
CASSSQEEYYEQYF
TGTGCCAGCAGCTCACAAGAAGAATACTACGAGCAGTACTTC
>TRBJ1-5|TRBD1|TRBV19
CASRGQVNQPQHF
TGTGCCAGTAGGGGACAGGTAAATCAGCCCCAGCATTTT
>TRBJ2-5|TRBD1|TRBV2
CASTGTGSENQYF
TGTGCCAGCACTGGGACAGGGAGTGAGAACCAGTACTTC
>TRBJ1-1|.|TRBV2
CASRSARGFGTEAFF
TGTGCCAGCAGGTCTGCTAGGGGGTTTGGCACTGAAGCTTTCTTT
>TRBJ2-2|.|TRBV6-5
CASSYGHSNTGELFF
TGTGCCAGCAGTTACGGGCACTCGAACACCGGGGAGCTGTTTTTT
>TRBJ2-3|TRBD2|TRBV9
CASSVAAGVPDTQYF
TGTGCCAGCAGCGTAGCGGCGGGAGTTCCAGATACGCAGTATTTT
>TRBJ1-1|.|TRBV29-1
CSVGGGKVAEAFF
TGCAGCGTTGGTGGAGGGAAGGTGGCTGAAGCTTTCTTT
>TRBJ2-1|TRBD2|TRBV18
CASSPLAGGLHEQFF
TGTGCCAGCTCACCACTAGCGGGAGGGCTACATGAGCAGTTCTTC
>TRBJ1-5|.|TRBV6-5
CASSYEGSQPQHF
TGTGCCAGCAGTTATGAGGGTTCACAGCCCCAGCATTTT
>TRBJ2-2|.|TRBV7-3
CASRPRSGDTGELFF
TGTGCCAGCAGGCCTAGGTCCGGAGACACCGGGGAGCTGTTTTTT
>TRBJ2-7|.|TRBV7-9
CASSLRPGDSYEQYF
TGTGCCAGCAGCCTCCGTCCAGGGGATTCCTACGAGCAGTACTTC
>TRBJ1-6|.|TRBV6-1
CASSAGPYNSPLHF
TGTGCCAGCAGTGCAGGGCCTTATAATTCACCCCTCCACTTT
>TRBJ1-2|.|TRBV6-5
CASSLLSGEVSGYTF
TGTGCCAGCAGCTTGTTATCAGGGGAAGTGAGTGGCTACACCTTC
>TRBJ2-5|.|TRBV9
CASSLTSGFQETQYF
TGTGCCAGCAGTCTAACTTCAGGATTCCAAGAGACCCAGTACTTC
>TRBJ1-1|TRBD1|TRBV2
CARRTGGTEAFF
TGTGCCAGAAGAACAGGGGGGACTGAAGCTTTCTTT
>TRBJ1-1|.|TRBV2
CASRADSPEAFF
TGTGCCAGCAGAGCGGACAGCCCTGAAGCTTTCTTT
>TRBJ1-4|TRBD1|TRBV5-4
CASSSGQINEKLFF
TGTGCCAGCAGCTCGGGACAGATTAATGAAAAACTGTTTTTT
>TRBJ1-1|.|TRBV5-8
CASSLVQGNTEAFF
TGTGCCAGCAGCTTGGTCCAGGGGAACACTGAAGCTTTCTTT
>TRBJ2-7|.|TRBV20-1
CSASGGYEQYF
TGCAGTGCTAGTGGAGGCTACGAGCAGTACTTC
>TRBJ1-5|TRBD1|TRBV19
CASSDPGQGSNQPQHF
TGTGCCAGTAGTGATCCGGGACAGGGAAGCAATCAGCCCCAGCATTTT
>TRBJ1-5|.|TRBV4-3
CTSSQDSVSGGNQPQHF
TGCACCAGCAGCCAAGATTCTGTAAGCGGGGGCAATCAGCCCCAGCATTTT
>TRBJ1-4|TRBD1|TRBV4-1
CASSQGQGYEKLFF
TGCGCCAGCAGCCAAGGACAGGGATATGAAAAACTGTTTTTT
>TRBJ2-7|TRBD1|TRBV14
CASRGQAAPYEQYF
TGTGCCAGCAGGGGACAGGCTGCTCCCTACGAGCAGTACTTC
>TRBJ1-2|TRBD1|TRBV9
CASSGRGLGTANYGYTF
TGTGCCAGCAGCGGTAGGGGGCTCGGGACAGCGAACTATGGCTACACCTTC